The clone carrying this T cell receptor beta chain was observed a few times. The data derive from a study of blood T cell repertoires in COVID-19. Study summary: The cDNA or gDNA used as material had been derived from T cells, B-cell-depleted T cells, or PBMCs.

Trimming removed 4 bases from V and 4 bases from J; junction bases left unmatched: 8. The length of the CDR3 is 15 residues. Looked up from germline, CDR1 is GTSNPN and CDR2 is SVGIG (reference sequence). The authors' processing: From reference gene primer amplification, estimates of nucleated cell counts were derived. The method was immunoSEQ multiplex PCR; TCRdb's version includes in-frame clones alone and lacks a portion of them. Clone size and V and J calls were adopted from that table, with D and trimming inferred from the DNA. The sample consists of 150,000 to 200,000 clones, over 85% of them appearing once.

The source material was peripheral blood. The chain joins TRBV30 to TRBJ2-3; 10 positions match TRBD1. The clonotype comes from a man between 60 and 75 years old with active or convalescent COVID-19. The CDR3 loop is CAWIRQGALSDTQYF. The CDR3 bases are TGTGCCTGGATTCGACAGGGGGCCCTGTCAGATACGCAGTATTTT.